The 14 T cell receptor beta chains below all came from one sample that was sequenced in a study of shared clonotypes between healthy human individuals. Some clones are missing from TCRdb's copy, which holds only in-frame ones; the method was immunoSEQ multiplex PCR. The sample contains approximately 2,000,000 clones, around 93% of which appear only once. Sample: naive CD4+ T cells from PBMCs. The subset was: CD45RA+ positively selected. Source of these receptors: a man between 18 and 35 years old in good health. Some clones in this sample may be carry-over from other donors' samples.

This clone was seen just once. The chain recombines TRBV2 with TRBJ2-3, with D possibly TRBD1 on 6 matching bases. V lost 9 bases and J lost 3, with 13 bases in between. The CDR3 spans 13 residues. In germline, CDR1 is SNHLY, CDR2 FYNNEI. This chain's CDR3 is CASGVQGTDTQYF. The CDR3 DNA reads TGTGCCAGTGGGGTACAGGGAACAGATACGCAGTATTTT.

The chain has TRBV20-1 and TRBJ1-2, with D unresolved. CDR3 length: 11 residues. V was trimmed by 5 bases and J by 2 bases, leaving 6 bases between them. The V gene's germline CDR1 is DFQATT and CDR2 SNEGSKA (reference sequence). DNA of the CDR3: TGCAGTGCTCTTTCCAACTATGGCTACACCTTC. It translates to CSALSNYGYTF.

The rearrangement links TRBV28 to TRBJ2-7; TRBD1 is a possible D gene (5 bases). Germline V gives CDR1 MDHEN, CDR2 SYDVKM. The V end lost 2 bases, the J end lost 6 bases, and 11 bases lay between the germline ends. This CDR3 is built from 13 residues. The CDR3 DNA is TGTGCCAGCAGTTTAACAGGTCCGTTCGAGCAGTACTTC. Translation: CASSLTGPFEQYF.

The chain employs TRBV18 and TRBJ1-2; the D gene is possibly TRBD1 (5 bases). The germline gives CDR1 KGHSH, CDR2 LQKENI. CDR3 length: 14 residues. V lost 3 bases, J lost 7 bases, and 15 bases lay in between. The DNA of the CDR3 is TGTGCCAGCTCACCTCTTAGGGGACTTGGTGGCTACACCTTC. Translation gives CASSPLRGLGGYTF. The whole variable domain, filled in from reference TRBV18 and TRBJ1-2, reads NAGVMQNPRHLVRRRGQEARLRCSPMKGHSHVYWYRQLPEEGLKFMVYLQKENIIDESGMPKERFSAEFPKEGPSILRIQQVVRGDSAAYFCASSPLRGLGGYTFGSGTRLTVV.

This chain links TRBV7-3 with TRBJ2-1, with TRBD2 identical over 12 bases. Germline-derived CDR1 and CDR2 are SGHTA and FQGTGA. The trim removed 8 bases at V and 8 bases at J, leaving 10 bases unmatched. The CDR3 totals 15 residues. The CDR3 DNA is TGTGCCAGCGGGGTAACTAGCGGGAGGATCGATGAGCAGTTCTTC. Translating it yields CASGVTSGRIDEQFF.

This clone was picked up a small number of times. This chain links TRBV5-4 with TRBJ2-7; D ambiguous. Germline CDR1 SGHNT, CDR2 YYREEE (reference sequence). Deletions cut 4 bases from V and 4 bases from J, with 15 bases between. The CDR3 consists of 14 residues. The CDR3 DNA sequence: TGTGCCAGCAGCCCGGATCAGCGTGTGTACGAGCAGTACTTC. It encodes CASSPDQRVYEQYF.

The J gene is TRBJ1-5, the V gene TRBV19; tentatively, D is TRBD1 (6 bases). There are 15 residues in the CDR3. Trimming removed 9 bases at V and 0 bases at J, with 15 bases between. The germline V gene has CDR1 LNHDA and CDR2 SQIVND (reference sequence). DNA of the CDR3: TGTGCCAGCGGAGACAGGCATAATAGCAATCAGCCCCAGCATTTT. As protein: CASGDRHNSNQPQHF.

The chain employs TRBV9 and TRBJ2-5; 11 bases fit TRBD1. V was pared by 2 bases and J by 5 bases, with 5 bases of the junction left unmatched. In germline, CDR1 is SGDLS, CDR2 YYNGEE. The CDR3 loop spans 15 amino acids. The CDR3 protein is CASSVRTGGAETQYF. The CDR3 nucleotides are TGTGCCAGCAGCGTGAGGACAGGGGGCGCTGAGACCCAGTACTTC.

The chain links TRBV18 to TRBJ2-5, with TRBD1 as a possible D gene (5 bases). The germline CDR1 and CDR2 sequences are KGHSH and LQKENI. Trimming removed 6 bases at V and 1 base at J, with 9 bases between. This CDR3 has 13 residues. CDR3 in amino acids: CASSTVGQETQYF. The CDR3, as DNA: TGTGCCAGCTCGACAGTGGGCCAAGAGACCCAGTACTTC.

Written as DNA, the CDR3 is TGTGCCAGCAGTTTCCCAGGCTCTGGAAACACCATATATTTT. This encodes CASSFPGSGNTIYF. The chain couples TRBV28 to TRBJ1-3; unclear D gene. Per germline, CDR1 MDHEN and CDR2 SYDVKM. The CDR3 totals 14 residues. V was cut by 3 bases and J by 0 bases, with 6 bases left in between.

This chain connects TRBV30 to TRBJ2-1; 8 bases are shared with TRBD2. The CDR3 has 17 amino acids. Germline lookup yields CDR1 GTSNPN and CDR2 SVGIG (reference sequence). V gave up 0 bases and J gave up 0 bases; unmatched junction bases: 7. The CDR3 DNA sequence: TGTGCCTGGAGTGTACGCCCCAGCGGGAGCTCCTACAATGAGCAGTTCTTC. The encoded protein is CAWSVRPSGSSYNEQFF.

Comments on this clone: Other DNA sequences in the sample encode the same CDR3. The chain uses TRBV10-3 and TRBJ2-2, with 8 bases aligning to TRBD2. This CDR3 has 15 amino acids. J gave up 3 bases and V 6 bases, and 6 bases lay outside the gene matches. Germline values: CDR1 ENHRY, CDR2 SYGVKD. This CDR3 is CAISGTSGDTGELFF. CDR3 DNA sequence: TGTGCCATCAGCGGTACTAGCGGAGACACCGGGGAGCTGTTTTTT.

In DNA, the CDR3 is TGTGCCAGCAGTGAAAAGGCAGTCACTGAAGCTTTCTTT. This gives the protein CASSEKAVTEAFF. The chain couples TRBV2 to TRBJ1-1; unclear D gene. CDR3 length: 13 residues. V lost 2 bases to trimming and J lost 4 bases, with 8 bases between them. From germline, CDR1 is SNHLY and CDR2 FYNNEI.

The rearrangement links TRBV28 to TRBJ2-6, with D uncertain. The length of the CDR3 is 18 residues. Trimming took off 6 bases at V and 2 bases at J, with 20 bases between the two ends. The germline V gene encodes CDR1 MDHEN and CDR2 SYDVKM. CDR3 in DNA: TGTGCCAGCAGCCGGGTTGGGCTTACCGGCGCTGGGGCCAACGTCCTGACTTTC. Its translation: CASSRVGLTGAGANVLTF.